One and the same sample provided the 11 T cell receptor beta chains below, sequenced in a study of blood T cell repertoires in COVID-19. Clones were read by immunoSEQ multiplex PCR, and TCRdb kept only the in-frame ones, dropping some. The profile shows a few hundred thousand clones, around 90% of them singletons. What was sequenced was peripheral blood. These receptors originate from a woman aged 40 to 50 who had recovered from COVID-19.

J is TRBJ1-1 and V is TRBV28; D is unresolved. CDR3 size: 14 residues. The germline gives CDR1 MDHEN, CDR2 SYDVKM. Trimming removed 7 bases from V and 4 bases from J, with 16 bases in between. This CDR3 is CASTIGDRITEAFF. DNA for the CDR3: TGTGCCAGCACCATCGGGGATCGGATCACTGAAGCTTTCTTT.

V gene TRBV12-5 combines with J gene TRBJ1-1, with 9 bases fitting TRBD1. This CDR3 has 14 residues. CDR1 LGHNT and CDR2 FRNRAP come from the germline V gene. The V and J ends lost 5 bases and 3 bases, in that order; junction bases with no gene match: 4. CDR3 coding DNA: TGTGCTAGTGGTCCCGGGGACAGGGACACTGAAGCTTTCTTT. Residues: CASGPGDRDTEAFF.

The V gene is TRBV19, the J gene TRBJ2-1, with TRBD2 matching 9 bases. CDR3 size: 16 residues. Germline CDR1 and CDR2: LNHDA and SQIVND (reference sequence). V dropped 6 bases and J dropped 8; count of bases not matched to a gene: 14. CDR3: CASRRTSVPLVDEQFF. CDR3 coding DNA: TGTGCCAGTAGGCGGACTAGCGTTCCCTTAGTCGATGAGCAGTTCTTC.

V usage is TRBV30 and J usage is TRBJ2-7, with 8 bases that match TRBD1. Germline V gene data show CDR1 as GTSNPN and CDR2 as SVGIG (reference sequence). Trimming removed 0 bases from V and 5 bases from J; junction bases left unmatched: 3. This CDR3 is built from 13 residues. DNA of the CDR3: TGTGCCTGGAGTGTACAGGGGGGTGACGAGCAGTACTTC. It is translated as CAWSVQGGDEQYF.

The CDR3 DNA follows: TGTGCCAGCAGTTTAGGTGGGCGGGCCCGAAACAATGAGCAGTTCTTC. This sequence encodes CASSLGGRARNNEQFF. The genes are TRBV28 and TRBJ2-1; D possibly corresponds to TRBD2 (5 bases). CDR1 is MDHEN and CDR2 is SYDVKM in the germline V gene. Trimming removed 2 bases from V and 5 bases from J, with 16 bases in between. The CDR3 extends over 16 amino acids.

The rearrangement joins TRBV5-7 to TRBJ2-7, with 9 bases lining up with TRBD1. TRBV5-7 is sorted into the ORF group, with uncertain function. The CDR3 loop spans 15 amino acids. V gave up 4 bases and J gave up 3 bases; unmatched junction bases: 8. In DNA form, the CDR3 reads TGTGCCAGCAGCGCCCCGGGACAGGGCAACTACGAGCAGTACTTC. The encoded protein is CASSAPGQGNYEQYF.

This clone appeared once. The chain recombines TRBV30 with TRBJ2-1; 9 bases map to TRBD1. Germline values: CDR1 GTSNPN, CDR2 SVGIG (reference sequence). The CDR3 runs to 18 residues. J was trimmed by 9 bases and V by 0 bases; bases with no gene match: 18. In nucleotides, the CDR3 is TGTGCCTGGAGTGTACGGTATGGGACAGGGAAGGAGGCTCGTGAGCAGTTCTTC. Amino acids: CAWSVRYGTGKEAREQFF.

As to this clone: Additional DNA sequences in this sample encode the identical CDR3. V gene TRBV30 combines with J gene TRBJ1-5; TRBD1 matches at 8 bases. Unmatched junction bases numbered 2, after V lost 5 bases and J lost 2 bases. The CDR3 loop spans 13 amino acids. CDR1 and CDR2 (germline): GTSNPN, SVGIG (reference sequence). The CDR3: CAWRGQGNQPQHF. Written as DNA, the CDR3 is TGTGCCTGGCGGGGACAGGGCAATCAGCCCCAGCATTTT.

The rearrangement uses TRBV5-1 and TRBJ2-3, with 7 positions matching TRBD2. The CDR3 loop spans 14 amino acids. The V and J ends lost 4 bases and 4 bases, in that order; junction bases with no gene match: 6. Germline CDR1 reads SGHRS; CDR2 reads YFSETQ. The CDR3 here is CASSAGSGADTQYF. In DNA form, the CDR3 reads TGCGCCAGCAGCGCTGGAAGCGGGGCAGATACGCAGTATTTT. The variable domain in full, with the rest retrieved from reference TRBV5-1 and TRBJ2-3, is KAGVTQTPRYLIKTRGQQVTLSCSPISGHRSVSWYQQTPGQGLQFLFEYFSETQRNKGNFPGRFSGRQFSNSRSEMNVSTLELGDSALYLCASSAGSGADTQYFGPGTRLTVL.

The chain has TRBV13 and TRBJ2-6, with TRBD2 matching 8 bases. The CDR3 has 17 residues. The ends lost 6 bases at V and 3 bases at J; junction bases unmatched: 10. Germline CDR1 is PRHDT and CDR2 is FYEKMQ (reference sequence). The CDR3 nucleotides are TGTGCCAGCAGTCTCAGCGGGAGTGGATTTGGGGCCAACGTCCTGACTTTC. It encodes CASSLSGSGFGANVLTF.

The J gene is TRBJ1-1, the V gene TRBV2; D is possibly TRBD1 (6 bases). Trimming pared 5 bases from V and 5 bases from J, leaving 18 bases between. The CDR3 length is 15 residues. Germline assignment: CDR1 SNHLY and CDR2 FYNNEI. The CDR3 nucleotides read TGTGCCAGCAGTCGCGCTCCGGCAGGGGAGACTGAAGCTTTCTTT. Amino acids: CASSRAPAGETEAFF.